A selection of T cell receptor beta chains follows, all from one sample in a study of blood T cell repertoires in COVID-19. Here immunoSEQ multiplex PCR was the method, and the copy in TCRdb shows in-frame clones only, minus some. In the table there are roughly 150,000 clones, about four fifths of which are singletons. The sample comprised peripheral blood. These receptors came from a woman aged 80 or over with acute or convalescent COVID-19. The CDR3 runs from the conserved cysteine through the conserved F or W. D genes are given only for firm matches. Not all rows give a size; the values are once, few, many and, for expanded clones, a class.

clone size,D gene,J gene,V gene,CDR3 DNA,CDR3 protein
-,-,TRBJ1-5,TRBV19,TGTGCCTCTCACGTGGCAGGGTCTCAGCCCCAGCATTTT,CASHVAGSQPQHF
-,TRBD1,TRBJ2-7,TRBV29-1,TGCAGCGGTGGGACAGGCCAGGTCGAGCAGTACTTC,CSGGTGQVEQYF
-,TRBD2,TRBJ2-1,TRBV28,TGTGCCATCCTAGCGGGTTCTCACTCCTACAATGAGCAGTTCTTC,CAILAGSHSYNEQFF
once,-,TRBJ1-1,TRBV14,TGTGCCAGCAGTCAGACAGCCAACACTGAAGCTTTCTTT,CASSQTANTEAFF
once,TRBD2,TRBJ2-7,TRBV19,TGTGCCAGTAGTTCCGGGACTAGCGGGGCCTACGAGCAGTACTTC,CASSSGTSGAYEQYF
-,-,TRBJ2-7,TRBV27,TGTGCCAGCAGTTTATCTCCCTATCCAAGCTACGAGCAGTACTTC,CASSLSPYPSYEQYF
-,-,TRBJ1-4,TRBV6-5,-,CASSSSRAGTNEKLFF
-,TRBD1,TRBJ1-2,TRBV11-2,TGTGCCAGCAGCCTAGCTGGGACAGGGGTACAGGGCTACACCTTC,CASSLAGTGVQGYTF
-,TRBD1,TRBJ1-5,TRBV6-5,TGTGCCAGCAGTCGGACAGGGGAAAGCAATCAGCCCCAGCATTTT,CASSRTGESNQPQHF
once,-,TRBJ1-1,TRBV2,TGTGCCAGCAGCAGGGCACGGTCGGACACTGAAGCTTTCTTT,CASSRARSDTEAFF
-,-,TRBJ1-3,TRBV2,TGTGCCAGCAGAACAGAGGGCATGGAAAACACCATATATTTT,CASRTEGMENTIYF
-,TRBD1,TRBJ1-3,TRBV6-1,TGTGCCAGCAGTGAAGCCGAGGGGGCGACTGGAAACACCATATATTTT,CASSEAEGATGNTIYF
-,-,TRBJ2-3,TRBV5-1,TGCGCCAGCAGCTCTCAGGCTTCTACAGATACGCAGTATTTT,CASSSQASTDTQYF
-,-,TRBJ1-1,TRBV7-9,TGTGCCAGCTCTGGGGGCGTTAACACTGAAGCTTTCTTT,CASSGGVNTEAFF
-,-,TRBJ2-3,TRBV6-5,TGTGCCAGCAGTTCGCAGGGCACAGATACGCAGTATTTT,CASSSQGTDTQYF
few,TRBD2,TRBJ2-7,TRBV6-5,TGTGCCAGCAGCCTCGGGACTAGCGCCTCCTACGAGCAGTACTTC,CASSLGTSASYEQYF
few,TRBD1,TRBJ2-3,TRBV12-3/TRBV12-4,TGTGCCAGCAGTAGACAGGGGTATACGCAGTATTTT,CASSRQGYTQYF
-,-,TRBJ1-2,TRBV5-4,TGTGCCAGCAGCTTAGACAGAGCTAACTATGGCTACACCTTC,CASSLDRANYGYTF
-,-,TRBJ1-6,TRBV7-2,TGTGCCAGCAGCCCACCCAGGCGTTCACCCCTCCACTTT,CASSPPRRSPLHF
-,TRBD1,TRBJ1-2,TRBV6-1,TGTGCCAGCAGTCAGGGACAGGGGGCGAACTATGGCTACACCTTC,CASSQGQGANYGYTF
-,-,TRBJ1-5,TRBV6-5,TGTGCCAGCACCCTTACCCCAGGGAATCAGCCCCAGCATTTT,CASTLTPGNQPQHF
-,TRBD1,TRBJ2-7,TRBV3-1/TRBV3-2,TGTGCCAGCAGCCCGGACAGGGCCCTCTCCTACGAGCAGTACTTC,CASSPDRALSYEQYF
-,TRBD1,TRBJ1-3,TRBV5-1,TGCGCCAGCAGCCCCGAGACAGGGGTTGGAAACACCATATATTTT,CASSPETGVGNTIYF
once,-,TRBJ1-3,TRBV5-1,TGCGCCAGCAGCCCCGGGACTGCCGGAAACACCATATATTTT,CASSPGTAGNTIYF
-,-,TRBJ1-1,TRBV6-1,TGTGCCAGCAGTGACACACCAAACACTGAAGCTTTCTTT,CASSDTPNTEAFF
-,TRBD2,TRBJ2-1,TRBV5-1,TGCGCCAGCAGCAGGTCGGGAGGCCAGAGGAGGAATGAGCAGTTCTTC,CASSRSGGQRRNEQFF
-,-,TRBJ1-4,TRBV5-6,TGTGCCAGCAGCAAGGGACACGAACTAGGGCTGGCCTTTTTT,CASSKGHELGLAFF
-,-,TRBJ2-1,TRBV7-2,TGTGCCAGCAGCTTAGGAGCGGTCTCCTACAATGAGCAGTTCTTC,CASSLGAVSYNEQFF
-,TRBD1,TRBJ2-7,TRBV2,TGTGCCAGCAATTCCGGGACAGGGGGCTACGAGCAGTACTTC,CASNSGTGGYEQYF
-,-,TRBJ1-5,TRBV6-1,TGTGCCAGCAGTGAAGGCGCCCTCGGGCCCCAGCATTTT,CASSEGALGPQHF
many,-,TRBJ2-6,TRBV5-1,TGCGCCAGCAGCTTGGCAGGGCCCCGCTCTGGGGCCAACGTCCTGACTTTC,CASSLAGPRSGANVLTF
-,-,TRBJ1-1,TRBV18,TGTGCCAGCTCACCCATCCCCGGGGGGAAGGTAGCTGAAGCTTTCTTT,CASSPIPGGKVAEAFF
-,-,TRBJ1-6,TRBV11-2,TGTGCCAGCAGCTTAGGGCTCGAATCACCCCTCCACTTT,CASSLGLESPLHF
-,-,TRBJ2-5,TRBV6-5,TGTGCCAGCAGGAGTAGTGAGACCCAGTACTTC,CASRSSETQYF
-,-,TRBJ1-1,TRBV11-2,TGTGCCAGCAGCCTACGGATAGCGAACACTGAAGCTTTCTTT,CASSLRIANTEAFF
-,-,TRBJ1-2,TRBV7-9,TGTGCCAGCAGCCCACAGGGCGCCTATGGCTACACCTTC,CASSPQGAYGYTF
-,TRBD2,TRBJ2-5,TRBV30,TGTGCCTGGGCTAGCGGGGGGGCCCTAGGAGAGACCCAGTACTTC,CAWASGGALGETQYF
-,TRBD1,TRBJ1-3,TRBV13,TGTGCCAGCAGCTGGGGACAGGGCCCTACCGCCATATATTTT,CASSWGQGPTAIYF
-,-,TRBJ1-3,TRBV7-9,TGTGCCAGCAGCTTAGGGGCTGGTGGAAACACCATATATTTT,CASSLGAGGNTIYF
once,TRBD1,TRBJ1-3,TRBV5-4,TGTGCCAGCAGCTTGGGACAGGGAGCCTTCTCTGGAAACACCATATATTTT,CASSLGQGAFSGNTIYF
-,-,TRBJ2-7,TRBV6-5,TGTGCCAGCAGTTACTCGCAGGGGCAGGGTACCTACGAGCAGTACTTC,CASSYSQGQGTYEQYF
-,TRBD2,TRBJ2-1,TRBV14,TGTGCCAGCAGCCCACTGGGACTAGCGGGATATACTGAGCAGTTCTTC,CASSPLGLAGYTEQFF